The rows below give T cell receptor beta chains drawn from one sample of a study of monozygotic twins with cystic fibrosis. Sequencing used immunoSEQ multiplex PCR; TCRdb keeps in-frame clones, though not all of them. The sample yields tens of thousands of clones, approximately 90% seen once. Input material: blood. The receptor source for this set is a girl aged 2-10 years with cystic fibrosis. The CDR3 runs from the conserved cysteine through the conserved F or W. D genes are given only for firm matches. Rows may omit the clone size; those that give it use once, few, many or a size class.

d_call: TRBD1
v_call: TRBV7-2
clone_size: NA
j_call: TRBJ1-6
cdr3_nt: TGTGCCAGCAGCCCCGGGACAGGCCAAAATTCACCCCTCCACTTT
cdr3_aa: CASSPGTGQNSPLHF

d_call: NA
v_call: TRBV7-2
clone_size: NA
j_call: TRBJ1-1
cdr3_nt: TGTGCCAGCAGCCAACACCTGGAAACTGAAGCTTTCTTT
cdr3_aa: CASSQHLETEAFF

d_call: TRBD1
v_call: TRBV7-9
clone_size: NA
j_call: TRBJ1-3
cdr3_nt: TGTGCCAGCAGCTCCTCCGGGACAGGGGTTAGAAACACCATATATTTT
cdr3_aa: CASSSSGTGVRNTIYF

d_call: TRBD1
v_call: TRBV28
clone_size: NA
j_call: TRBJ2-5
cdr3_nt: TGTGCCAGCAGTTTATTGACAGGGAAAGAGACCCAGTACTTC
cdr3_aa: CASSLLTGKETQYF

d_call: NA
v_call: TRBV7-9
clone_size: NA
j_call: TRBJ2-7
cdr3_nt: TGTGCCAGCAGCCCGGGACAATTGAATAACTACGAGCAGTACTTC
cdr3_aa: CASSPGQLNNYEQYF

d_call: TRBD1
v_call: TRBV5-4
clone_size: NA
j_call: TRBJ2-5
cdr3_nt: TGTGCCAGCAGCCCGCCCCCTACAGGGGTCGGAGAGACCCAGTACTTC
cdr3_aa: CASSPPPTGVGETQYF

d_call: NA
v_call: TRBV30
clone_size: NA
j_call: TRBJ1-3
cdr3_nt: TGTGCCTGGGGCAGACTGGGGTCTGGAAACACCATATATTTT
cdr3_aa: CAWGRLGSGNTIYF

d_call: NA
v_call: TRBV6-4
clone_size: NA
j_call: TRBJ2-1
cdr3_nt: TGTGCCAGCAGTGACGGGGGCCCTTACAATGAGCAGTTCTTC
cdr3_aa: CASSDGGPYNEQFF

d_call: NA
v_call: TRBV30
clone_size: NA
j_call: TRBJ2-7
cdr3_nt: TGTGCCTGGAGTGTCCCTGGGGGGTATTTCTCCTACGAGCAGTACTTC
cdr3_aa: CAWSVPGGYFSYEQYF

d_call: NA
v_call: TRBV6-5
clone_size: NA
j_call: TRBJ2-7
cdr3_nt: TGTGCCAGCAGTTACTCAAAAGGGATAGACGAGCAGTACTTC
cdr3_aa: CASSYSKGIDEQYF

d_call: TRBD2
v_call: TRBV18
clone_size: NA
j_call: TRBJ2-6
cdr3_nt: TGTGCCAGCTCACCAAGCGGGGGGGCCGCTGGGGCCAACGTCCTGACTTTC
cdr3_aa: CASSPSGGAAGANVLTF

d_call: NA
v_call: TRBV27
clone_size: NA
j_call: TRBJ2-1
cdr3_nt: TGTGCCAGCAGCCCCCCTTATAGGGGGGCGGACAATGAGCAGTTCTTC
cdr3_aa: CASSPPYRGADNEQFF

d_call: TRBD1
v_call: TRBV13
clone_size: NA
j_call: TRBJ2-2
cdr3_nt: TGTGCCAGCAGCTTAGGAGAACAGGGGGCGCGGACCGGGGAGCTGTTTTTT
cdr3_aa: CASSLGEQGARTGELFF

d_call: NA
v_call: TRBV5-1
clone_size: once
j_call: TRBJ2-1
cdr3_nt: TGCGCCAGCAGCTTTTCGGGGGCCGGTGAGCAGTTCTTC
cdr3_aa: CASSFSGAGEQFF

d_call: TRBD2
v_call: TRBV2
clone_size: NA
j_call: TRBJ2-5
cdr3_nt: TGTGCCACCCAACTAGCGGGCGAGACCCAGTACTTC
cdr3_aa: CATQLAGETQYF

d_call: NA
v_call: TRBV18
clone_size: NA
j_call: TRBJ2-4
cdr3_nt: TGTGCCAGCTCACCAAGGGCGGGCCATAAGGACATTCAGTACTTC
cdr3_aa: CASSPRAGHKDIQYF

d_call: NA
v_call: TRBV6-5
clone_size: NA
j_call: TRBJ2-2
cdr3_nt: TGTGCCAGCATCTCCGGGACCAGGAACACCGGGGAGCTGTTTTTT
cdr3_aa: CASISGTRNTGELFF

d_call: NA
v_call: TRBV5-1
clone_size: once
j_call: TRBJ1-3
cdr3_nt: TGCGCCAGCAGCTCTGGGAACTCGTTCTCTGGAAACACCATATATTTT
cdr3_aa: CASSSGNSFSGNTIYF

d_call: NA
v_call: TRBV23-1
clone_size: NA
j_call: TRBJ1-2
cdr3_nt: TGCGCCAGCAGTCATGTCAAACGGACCTATTATGGCTACACCTTC
cdr3_aa: CASSHVKRTYYGYTF

d_call: NA
v_call: TRBV19
clone_size: NA
j_call: TRBJ2-3
cdr3_nt: TGTGCCAGTAGTATAGAAGGCAGAACCACAGATACGCAGTATTTT
cdr3_aa: CASSIEGRTTDTQYF

d_call: TRBD1
v_call: TRBV14
clone_size: NA
j_call: TRBJ2-7
cdr3_nt: TGTGCCAGCGCAGCAGGGCAGGGGGATTACGAGCAGTACTTC
cdr3_aa: CASAAGQGDYEQYF

d_call: NA
v_call: TRBV7-3
clone_size: NA
j_call: TRBJ2-2
cdr3_nt: TGTGCCAGCAGCTTACTAGCCCAGAACACCGGGGAGCTGTTTTTT
cdr3_aa: CASSLLAQNTGELFF

d_call: TRBD2
v_call: TRBV7-2
clone_size: NA
j_call: TRBJ2-4
cdr3_nt: TGTGCCAGCGCTTACGGGGGGTCCAAAAACATTCAGTACTTC
cdr3_aa: CASAYGGSKNIQYF

d_call: NA
v_call: TRBV5-1
clone_size: NA
j_call: TRBJ2-3
cdr3_nt: TGCGCCAGCAGCTTTCGTCAGAGCACAGATACGCAGTATTTT
cdr3_aa: CASSFRQSTDTQYF

d_call: TRBD1
v_call: TRBV11-2
clone_size: NA
j_call: TRBJ1-3
cdr3_nt: TGTGCCAGCAGCTTGAAAGGGGGCGGCTCTGGAAACACCATATATTTT
cdr3_aa: CASSLKGGGSGNTIYF

d_call: NA
v_call: TRBV10-3
clone_size: NA
j_call: TRBJ2-1
cdr3_nt: TGTGCCACTGGGACTTCCATTGGGGACAATGAGCAGTTCTTC
cdr3_aa: CATGTSIGDNEQFF

d_call: NA
v_call: TRBV2
clone_size: medium-sized
j_call: TRBJ1-3
cdr3_nt: TGTGCCAGCAGTGAAGCGGCCAGCCGCTCTGGAAACACCATATATTTT
cdr3_aa: CASSEAASRSGNTIYF

d_call: NA
v_call: TRBV27
clone_size: once
j_call: TRBJ2-3
cdr3_nt: TGTGCCAGCAGTTTAGGTTCCTCCAGCCCGAGCACAGATACGCAGTATTTT
cdr3_aa: CASSLGSSSPSTDTQYF

d_call: NA
v_call: TRBV5-6
clone_size: NA
j_call: TRBJ1-1
cdr3_nt: TGTGCCAGCAGCCATGACAGACGGAACACTGAAGCTTTCTTT
cdr3_aa: CASSHDRRNTEAFF

d_call: NA
v_call: TRBV18
clone_size: NA
j_call: TRBJ1-5
cdr3_nt: TGTGCCAGCTCACCGGCACCGGGACACTTAAATCAGCCCCAGCATTTT
cdr3_aa: CASSPAPGHLNQPQHF

d_call: NA
v_call: TRBV25-1
clone_size: NA
j_call: TRBJ1-1
cdr3_nt: TGTGCCAGCAGTGAAGGCGGGACGGGGAACACTGAAGCTTTCTTT
cdr3_aa: CASSEGGTGNTEAFF

d_call: NA
v_call: TRBV15
clone_size: NA
j_call: TRBJ1-1
cdr3_nt: TGTGCCACCAGCAGAGCGCGGGGAGGGAACACTGAAGCTTTCTTT
cdr3_aa: CATSRARGGNTEAFF

d_call: NA
v_call: TRBV14
clone_size: NA
j_call: TRBJ2-7
cdr3_nt: TGTGCCAGCAGCCAAGATTGGGACACGTCCTACGAGCAGTACTTC
cdr3_aa: CASSQDWDTSYEQYF